The source of this TCR beta chain is a study of cytomegalovirus exposure and HLA in healthy donors. The study's findings and limits: In vitro checks showed that a few CMV-associated chains really do target CMV antigens. Only CMV serostatus was available as immune exposure information. Analyzed later, association rates of TCRs varied across HLA loci, with DRB1 most and HLA-C fewest.

Remarks on this clone: The antigen is unknown.

The CDR3 is 13 residues long. Losses at the gene ends were 6 bases for V and 4 bases for J; bases not matched to a gene: 5. Germline V lookup: CDR1 SGHAT, CDR2 FQDESV (reference sequence). PCR involved 60 Vbeta and 13 Jbeta primers. Profiling relied on immunoSEQ multiplex PCR, and the TCRdb table lists in-frame clones only, not all of them. Among fewer than 200,000 clones, around 68% were seen once, and the ten largest hold less than 1.5%. Samples came from healthy bone marrow donors. The chain joins TRBV11-1 to TRBJ1-2; 7 bases line up with TRBD1. Specimen: PBMCs. The TCR originated in a man in his fifties in good health and CMV-seronegative. In DNA form, the CDR3 reads TGTGCCAGCAGTTACAGGGGCGGCTATGGCTACACCTTC. It yields the protein CASSYRGGYGYTF.